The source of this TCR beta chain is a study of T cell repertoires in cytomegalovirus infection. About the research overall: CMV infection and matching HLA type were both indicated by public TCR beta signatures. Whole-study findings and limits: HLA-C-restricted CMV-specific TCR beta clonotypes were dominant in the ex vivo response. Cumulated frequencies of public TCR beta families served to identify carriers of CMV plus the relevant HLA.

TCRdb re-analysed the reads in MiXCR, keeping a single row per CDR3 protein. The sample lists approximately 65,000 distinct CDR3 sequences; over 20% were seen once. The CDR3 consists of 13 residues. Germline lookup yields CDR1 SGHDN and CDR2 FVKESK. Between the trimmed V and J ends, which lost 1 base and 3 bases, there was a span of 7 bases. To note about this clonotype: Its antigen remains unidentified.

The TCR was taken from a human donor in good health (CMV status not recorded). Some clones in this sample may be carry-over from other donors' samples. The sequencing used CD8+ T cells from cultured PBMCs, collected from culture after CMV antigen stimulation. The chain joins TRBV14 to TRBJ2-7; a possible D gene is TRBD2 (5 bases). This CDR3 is CASSQGRGYEQYF. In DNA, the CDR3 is TGTGCCAGCAGCCAAGGACGGGGCTACGAGCAGTACTTC.